Listed here are 3 T cell receptor beta chains from one sample, sequenced in a study of T cell responses to AZD1222 COVID-19 vaccine. The protocol was immunoSEQ multiplex PCR, while the TCRdb copy is restricted to in-frame clones and leaves out a portion. The repertoire has roughly 120,000 clones, about nine tenths of them found once; the top ten carry roughly 1.1%. This material consisted of peripheral blood, taken on day 0 of AZD1222 vaccination. The receptors were gathered from an adult in good health.

The J gene is TRBJ2-5, the V gene TRBV11-2; 9 nucleotides align to TRBD2. Germline V gene data show CDR1 as SGHAT and CDR2 as FQNNGV. The CDR3 is made up of 15 amino acids. V lost 3 bases, J lost 5 bases, and 7 bases stayed unmatched. The CDR3 protein is CASSLGAGGRETQYF. CDR3 nucleotides: TGTGCCAGCAGCTTGGGAGCGGGGGGAAGGGAGACCCAGTACTTC.

The chain uses TRBV4-1 and TRBJ2-1; 7 bases fit TRBD2. The germline V gene has CDR1 MGHRA and CDR2 YSYEKL. J lost 6 bases, V lost 4 bases, and 12 bases had no gene match. The CDR3 runs to 16 residues. Here the CDR3 reads CASSPNPSGVGNEQFF. CDR3 nucleotides: TGCGCCAGCAGCCCGAACCCCAGCGGGGTGGGCAATGAGCAGTTCTTC.

The chain combines TRBV3-1 (or the pseudogene TRBV3-2) with TRBJ1-1, with D unclear. The CDR3 length is 15 residues. V shed 1 base and J shed 1 base, with 10 bases lying between them. The germline V gene has CDR1 LGHDT and CDR2 YNNKEL (reference sequence). The CDR3 loop reads CASSQGWEGNTEAFF. DNA for the CDR3: TGTGCCAGCAGCCAAGGATGGGAGGGGAACACTGAAGCTTTCTTT.